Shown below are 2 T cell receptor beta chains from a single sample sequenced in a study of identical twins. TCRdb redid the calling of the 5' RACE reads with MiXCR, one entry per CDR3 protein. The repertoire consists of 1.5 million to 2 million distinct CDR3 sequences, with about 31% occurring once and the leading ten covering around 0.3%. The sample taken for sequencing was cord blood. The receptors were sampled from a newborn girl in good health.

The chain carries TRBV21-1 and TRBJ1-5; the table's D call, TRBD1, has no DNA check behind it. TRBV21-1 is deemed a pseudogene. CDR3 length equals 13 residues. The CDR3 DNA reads TGTGCCGGTCCCATCCAGGGGCATCAGCCCCAGCATTTT. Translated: CAGPIQGHQPQHF.

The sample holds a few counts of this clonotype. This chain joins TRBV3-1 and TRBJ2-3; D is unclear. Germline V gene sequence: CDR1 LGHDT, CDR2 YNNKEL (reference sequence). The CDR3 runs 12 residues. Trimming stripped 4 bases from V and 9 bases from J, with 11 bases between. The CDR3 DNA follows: TGTGCCAGCAGCCTTGAGAGTTCCACGCAGTATTTT. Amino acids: CASSLESSTQYF.